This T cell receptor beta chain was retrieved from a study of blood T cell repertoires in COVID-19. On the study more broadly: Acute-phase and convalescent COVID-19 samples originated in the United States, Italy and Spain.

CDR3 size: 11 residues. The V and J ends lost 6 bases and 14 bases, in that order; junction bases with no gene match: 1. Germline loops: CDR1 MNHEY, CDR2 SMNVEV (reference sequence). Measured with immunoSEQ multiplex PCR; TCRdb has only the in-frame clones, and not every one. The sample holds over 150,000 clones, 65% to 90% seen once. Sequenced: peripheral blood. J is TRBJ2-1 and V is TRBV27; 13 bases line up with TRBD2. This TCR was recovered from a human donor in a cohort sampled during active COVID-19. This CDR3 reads CASRGLAGEFF. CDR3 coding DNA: TGTGCCAGCAGAGGACTAGCGGGAGAGTTCTTC.